These T cell receptor beta chains were read from a single sample in a study of a mutant IDH1 vaccine in newly diagnosed glioma. Using immunoSEQ multiplex PCR, the repertoire was profiled, and TCRdb retains in-frame clones only, with some absent. The table shows roughly 51,000 clones, with approximately 79% occurring only once. These TCRs' antigens remain unknown. The sample consisted of PBMCs, taken from a glioma patient whose treatment included an IDH1 peptide vaccine. The receptors originated from a woman aged 18-30 years with glioma. Some clones in this sample may be carry-over from other donors' samples. CDR3s include the opening cysteine and the closing phenylalanine or tryptophan. D genes are given only for firm matches. Only part of the rows carry a size: once, few, many, or a class if the clone is expanded.

V gene	clone size	D gene	J gene	CDR3 DNA	CDR3 protein
TRBV7-9	-	-	TRBJ1-5	TGTGCCAGCAGCTTATCAGGGGCGGGTCAGCCCCAGCATTTT	CASSLSGAGQPQHF
TRBV5-1	-	-	TRBJ2-7	TGCGCCAGCAGCACAACAGTTCCCTACGAGCAGTACTTC	CASSTTVPYEQYF
TRBV10-1	-	-	TRBJ1-1	TGCGCCAGCAGCCCGGGAGGGATGAACACTGAAGCTTTCTTT	CASSPGGMNTEAFF
TRBV27	once	TRBD2	TRBJ2-1	TGTGCAGAAGGGACTAGCGGTCCCCGCAGGAATGAGCAGTTCTTC	CAEGTSGPRRNEQFF
TRBV30	-	TRBD1	TRBJ1-5	TGTGCCTGGAGGGGGACAGAAGGTCATCAGCCCCAGCATTTT	CAWRGTEGHQPQHF
TRBV6-6	-	TRBD1	TRBJ1-1	TGTGCCAGCAGTTACCCCGGACAGGTGAACACTGAAGCTTTCTTT	CASSYPGQVNTEAFF
TRBV6-1	-	-	TRBJ1-4	TGTGCCAGCAGTGTTGGAAGTCTTAATGAAAAACTGTTTTTT	CASSVGSLNEKLFF
TRBV4-1	-	-	TRBJ2-2	TGCGCCAGCAGCCTTACTTGGGCAGGCAACTTACCGAACACCGGGGAGCTGTTTTTT	CASSLTWAGNLPNTGELFF
TRBV7-2	-	TRBD2	TRBJ2-7	TGTGCCAGCAGCTTAGTCGGGGGGGGGCAAGTGCAGTACTTC	CASSLVGGGQVQYF
TRBV4-3	-	TRBD1	TRBJ1-2	TGCGCCAGCAGCCAACCAATGGGACAGACTCACACCTTC	CASSQPMGQTHTF
TRBV19	few	-	TRBJ1-1	TGTGCCAGTAGTATTTTAATGGCTGGGAACACTGAAGCTTTCTTT	CASSILMAGNTEAFF
TRBV6-1	-	-	TRBJ2-7	TGTGCCAGCAGAGTTGAGGAGGGAAGCTCCTACGAGCAGTACTTC	CASRVEEGSSYEQYF
TRBV27	-	-	TRBJ2-7	TGTGCCAGCAGTTTCCTCGGGGGAACCTACGAGCAGTACTTC	CASSFLGGTYEQYF
TRBV10-3	-	-	TRBJ1-1	TGTGCCATCAGTGAGAGCAGGGACGGGAACACTGAAGCTTTCTTT	CAISESRDGNTEAFF
TRBV7-8	-	-	TRBJ1-3	TGTGCCAGCAGTACCGGAGGGCGGGGCTCTGGAAACACCATATATTTT	CASSTGGRGSGNTIYF
TRBV27	-	-	TRBJ2-7	TGTGCCAGCAGTCCCGGGACATCCTACGAGCAGTACTTC	CASSPGTSYEQYF
TRBV9	-	-	TRBJ1-1	TGTGCCAGCAGCGTAGTGGACGGGGCCACTGAAGCTTTCTTT	CASSVVDGATEAFF
TRBV4-1	-	-	TRBJ2-2	TGCGCCAGCAGCCAAGCATATACCACCGGGGAGCTGTTTTTT	CASSQAYTTGELFF
TRBV6-6	once	-	TRBJ1-2	TGTGCCAGCACCATCGACCGATACTATGGCTACACCTTC	CASTIDRYYGYTF
TRBV6-5	few	TRBD1	TRBJ1-1	TGTGCCAGCAGGACAGGGATACGCGAAGCTTTCTTT	CASRTGIREAFF
TRBV12-5	-	-	TRBJ1-5	TGTGCTAGTGGTTTCGGGGGGAGCAATCAGCCCCAGCATTTT	CASGFGGSNQPQHF
TRBV7-2	-	TRBD1	TRBJ2-7	TGTGCCAGCAACCGCGGACAGGGTGGCCCTTCGTTTCGCTACGAGCAGTACTTC	CASNRGQGGPSFRYEQYF